This TCR beta chain was identified in a study of vaccination and CD4 T cells after COVID-19. A note on this clonotype: The antigen is undetermined.

Sequence data for DNA of cultured CD4+ T cells were generated by the Oncomine TCR Beta short-read assay. TCRdb processed the PCR reads anew with MiXCR; each CDR3 protein has one entry. The table shows about 20,000 distinct CDR3 sequences, with 45% to 60% occurring only once. Treatment defined: roughly ten-day PBMC culture with coronavirus spike peptide pools or control peptides (ViraFEST assay). The germline V gene encodes CDR1 DFQATT and CDR2 SNEGSKA (reference sequence). The CDR3 sequence is 14 residues long. The junction had 7 bases not matched to a gene; V was cut back by 5 bases and J by 5 bases.

The clonotype originates from a human donor who had recovered from COVID-19. Sequencing was performed on CD4+ T cells from blood, cultured in vitro. This chain joins TRBV20-1 and TRBJ2-2; 8 positions match TRBD1. As DNA, the CDR3 is TGCAGTGCTGCAGGGGGCGCCGGAACCGGGGAGCTGTTTTTT. Its protein product is CSAAGGAGTGELFF.